This TCR beta chain appears in the sequencing data of a study of cytomegalovirus exposure and HLA in healthy donors. Germline CDR1 and CDR2: MNHEY and SMNVEV (reference sequence). The CDR3 sequence is 13 residues long. Between the trimmed V and J ends, which lost 6 bases and 6 bases, there was a span of 14 bases. The PCR made use of 60 Vbeta and 13 Jbeta primers. Here immunoSEQ multiplex PCR was the method, and the copy in TCRdb shows in-frame clones only, minus some. The sample lists some 140,000 clones; around 72% were seen once. The clonotype originates from a man aged 50 to 60 in good health and CMV-seropositive. The chain employs TRBV27 and TRBJ1-2; D possibly corresponds to TRBD1 (5 bases). The material sequenced was PBMCs. The CDR3 nucleotides are TGTGCCAGCAGCCCGTGGGGCACGGATGGCTACACCTTC. This codes for CASSPWGTDGYTF.